This T cell receptor (beta chain) emerged from a study of molecular identifiers for immune sequencing clone quantification. Looked up from germline, CDR1 is SEHNR and CDR2 is FQNEAQ (reference sequence). The CDR3 length is 16 residues. V lost 3 bases to trimming and J lost 5 bases; unmatched junction nucleotides: 8. In its sample, this clonotype was seen many times. Library preparation followed earlier protocols using designated TCR primers. Via MiXCR, TCRdb re-called the PCR reads, giving one row per CDR3 protein. Of under 650,000 distinct CDR3 sequences detected, 15% to 20% appear once; the ten largest clones hold 0.85%. Sorting selected naive CD8 T cells with a CD8+CD4-CCR7+CD45RA+ phenotype.

This clonotype originated in a human donor in good health. Some libraries in this study had Jurkat cell RNA spiked in. The sequenced sample consisted of naive CD8+ T cells from blood, with Jurkat cell RNA spiked in. The subset denotes: FACS-sorted CD8+CD4-CCR7+CD45RA+ naive T cells. The J gene is TRBJ2-7, the V gene TRBV7-9; TRBD2 agrees at 12 bases. The CDR3: CASSFSGLAGIDEQYF. In DNA form, the CDR3 reads TGTGCCAGCAGCTTCTCCGGACTAGCGGGAATCGACGAGCAGTACTTC. The variable domain in full, completed from reference TRBV7-9 and TRBJ2-7, reads DTGVSQNPRHKITKRGQNVTFRCDPISEHNRLYWYRQTLGQGPEFLTYFQNEAQLEKSRLLSDRFSAERPKGSFSTLEIQRTEQGDSAMYLCASSFSGLAGIDEQYFGPGTRLTVT.